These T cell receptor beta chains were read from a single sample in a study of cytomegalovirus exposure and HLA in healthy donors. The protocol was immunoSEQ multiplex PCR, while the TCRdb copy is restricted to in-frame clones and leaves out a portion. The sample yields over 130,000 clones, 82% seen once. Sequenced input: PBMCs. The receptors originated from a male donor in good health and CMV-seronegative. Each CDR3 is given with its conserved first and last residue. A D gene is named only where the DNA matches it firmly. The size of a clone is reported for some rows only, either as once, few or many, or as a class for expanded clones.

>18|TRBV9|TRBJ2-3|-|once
CASSGRSGRGSSTDTQYF
TGTGCCAGCAGCGGGAGGAGCGGAAGAGGATCTAGCACAGATACGCAGTATTTT
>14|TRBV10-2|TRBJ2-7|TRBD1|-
CASSARQGPYEQYF
TGCGCCAGCAGTGCCCGACAGGGTCCCTACGAGCAGTACTTC
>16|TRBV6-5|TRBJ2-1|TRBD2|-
CASSSFSGVSYNEQFF
TGTGCCAGCAGTTCCTTCAGCGGGGTCTCCTACAATGAGCAGTTCTTC
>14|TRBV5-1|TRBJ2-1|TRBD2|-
CASSLGLAGNEQFF
TGCGCCAGCAGCTTGGGGCTAGCGGGAAATGAGCAGTTCTTC
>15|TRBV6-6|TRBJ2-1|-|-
CASSWPFTGDNEQFF
TGTGCCAGCAGCTGGCCGTTCACGGGGGACAATGAGCAGTTCTTC
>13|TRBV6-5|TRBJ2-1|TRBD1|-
CASTNTLGQGQFF
TGTGCCAGCACGAATACTTTGGGACAGGGGCAGTTCTTC
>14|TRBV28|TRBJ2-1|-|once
CASRGASSYNEQFF
TGTGCCAGCAGGGGGGCTAGCTCCTACAATGAGCAGTTCTTC
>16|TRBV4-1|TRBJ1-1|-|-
CASSQDQGGWSTEAFF
TGCGCCAGCAGCCAAGATCAGGGAGGTTGGAGCACTGAAGCTTTCTTT
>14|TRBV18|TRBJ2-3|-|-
CASTTFERADTQYF
TGTGCCAGCACGACTTTCGAGAGGGCAGATACGCAGTATTTT
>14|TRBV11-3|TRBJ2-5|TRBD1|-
CASSFGQGGETQYF
TGTGCCAGCAGCTTCGGACAGGGCGGGGAGACCCAGTACTTC
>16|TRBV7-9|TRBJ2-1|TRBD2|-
CASSQGGISGHNEQFF
TGTGCCAGCAGCCAAGGAGGGATTAGCGGGCACAATGAGCAGTTCTTC
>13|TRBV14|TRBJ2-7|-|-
CASSQDLLYEQYF
TGTGCCAGCAGCCAAGATTTACTGTACGAGCAGTACTTC
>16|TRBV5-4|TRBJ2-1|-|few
CASSPLALSSYNEQFF
TGTGCCAGCAGCCCCCTAGCGCTTAGCTCCTACAATGAGCAGTTCTTC
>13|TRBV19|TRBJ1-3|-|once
CASRPGNGNTIYF
TGTGCCAGTAGACCAGGGAATGGAAACACCATATATTTT
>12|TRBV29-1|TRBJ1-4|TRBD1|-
CSVKGQALSLFF
TGCAGCGTTAAGGGACAGGCGCTGTCCCTGTTTTTT
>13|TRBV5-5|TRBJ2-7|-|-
CASSFGLSYEQYF
TGTGCCAGCAGCTTTGGCCTTTCCTACGAGCAGTACTTC
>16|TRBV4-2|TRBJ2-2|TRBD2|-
CASSQGSGRSGGELFF
TGTGCCAGCAGCCAAGGGAGCGGGAGGTCTGGCGGGGAGCTGTTTTTT
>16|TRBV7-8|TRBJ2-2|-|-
CASSFLAGANTGELFF
TGTGCCAGCAGCTTTCTTGCGGGCGCGAACACCGGGGAGCTGTTTTTT
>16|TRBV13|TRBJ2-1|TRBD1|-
CASSFSPGQGYNEQFF
TGTGCCAGCAGCTTTTCGCCTGGACAGGGGTACAATGAGCAGTTCTTC
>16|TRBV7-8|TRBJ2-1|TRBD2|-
CASSSHTSGSLGEQFF
TGTGCCAGCAGCTCTCATACTAGCGGGAGTTTGGGTGAGCAGTTCTTC
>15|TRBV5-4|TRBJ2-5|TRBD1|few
CASSFRDRGQETQYF
TGTGCCAGCAGCTTCCGGGACAGGGGGCAAGAGACCCAGTACTTC
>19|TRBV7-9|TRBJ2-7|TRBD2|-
CASSLFTSGRAWLPYEQYF
TGTGCCAGCAGCCTTTTTACTAGCGGGAGGGCCTGGCTGCCCTACGAGCAGTACTTC
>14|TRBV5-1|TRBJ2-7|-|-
CASSLQVPPLEQYF
TGCGCCAGCAGCCTACAGGTCCCCCCCCTCGAGCAGTACTTC
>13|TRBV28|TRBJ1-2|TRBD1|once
CASRSGQRVPCTF
TGTGCCAGCAGGTCGGGACAGAGGGTCCCCTGCACCTTC
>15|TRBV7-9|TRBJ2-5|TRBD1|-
CASSSGQGVLETQYF
TGTGCCAGCAGCTCAGGACAGGGGGTATTAGAGACCCAGTACTTC
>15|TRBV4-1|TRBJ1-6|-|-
CASSPRERWSSPLHF
TGCGCCAGCAGCCCACGGGAGAGGTGGAGTTCACCCCTCCACTTT
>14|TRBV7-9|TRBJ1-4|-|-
CASSPDTGNEKLFF
TGTGCCAGCAGCCCCGACACCGGTAATGAAAAACTGTTTTTT
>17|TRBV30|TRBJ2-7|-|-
CAWSAILGIGQGYEQYF
TGTGCCTGGAGTGCAATCCTGGGTATTGGGCAGGGCTACGAGCAGTACTTC
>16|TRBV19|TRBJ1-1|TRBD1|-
CASSIGTGVLNTEAFF
TGTGCCAGTAGTATAGGGACAGGGGTTTTGAACACTGAAGCTTTCTTT
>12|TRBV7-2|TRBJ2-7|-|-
CASSPWGDEQYF
TGTGCCAGCAGCCCTTGGGGGGACGAGCAGTACTTC
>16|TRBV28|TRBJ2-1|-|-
CASSAPNREGTNEQFF
TGTGCCAGCAGTGCCCCCAACAGGGAAGGTACGAATGAGCAGTTCTTC
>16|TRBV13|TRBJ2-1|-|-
CASSRLEGSPVGEQFF
TGTGCCAGCAGCCGACTAGAGGGGTCCCCAGTCGGTGAGCAGTTCTTC
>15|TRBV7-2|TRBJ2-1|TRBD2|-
CASSSGGSSYNEQFF
TGTGCCAGCAGCTCGGGCGGGAGCTCCTACAATGAGCAGTTCTTC
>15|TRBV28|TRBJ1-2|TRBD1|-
CASSFRDRDRYGYTF
TGTGCCAGCAGTTTCCGGGACAGGGATAGATATGGCTACACCTTC
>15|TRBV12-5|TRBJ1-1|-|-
CASGLSLQGHLEAFF
TGTGCTAGTGGTTTGTCACTACAGGGCCACCTTGAAGCTTTCTTT
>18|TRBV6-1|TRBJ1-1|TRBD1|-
CASSEAVKGAMGNTEAFF
TGTGCCAGCAGTGAAGCGGTCAAGGGGGCAATGGGGAACACTGAAGCTTTCTTT
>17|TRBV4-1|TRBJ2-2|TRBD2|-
CASSQVPAGGYTGELFF
TGCGCCAGCAGCCAAGTCCCTGCGGGGGGCTACACCGGGGAGCTGTTTTTT
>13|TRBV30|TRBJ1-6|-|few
CAWRQVLGSPLHF
TGTGCCTGGAGACAGGTCTTGGGTTCACCCCTCCACTTT
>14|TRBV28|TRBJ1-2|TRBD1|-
CASSPGGSGYGYTF
TGTGCCAGCAGTCCAGGGGGGAGTGGCTATGGCTACACCTTC
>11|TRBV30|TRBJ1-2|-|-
CANSGERGYTF
TGTGCTAATTCGGGTGAACGTGGCTACACCTTC
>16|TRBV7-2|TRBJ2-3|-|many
CASSLVAGSYTDTQYF
TGTGCCAGCAGCTTAGTTGCCGGTTCTTACACAGATACGCAGTATTTT
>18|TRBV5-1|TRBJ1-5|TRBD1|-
CASSVTRTGRGSNQPQHF
TGCGCCAGCAGCGTCACTCGGACAGGGAGGGGGAGCAATCAGCCCCAGCATTTT
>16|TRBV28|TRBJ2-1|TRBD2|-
CASSFPLGLGDNEQFF
TGTGCCAGCAGTTTTCCCTTAGGACTAGGGGACAATGAGCAGTTCTTC
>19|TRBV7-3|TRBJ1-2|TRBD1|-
CASTNVEGTGGLINYGYTF
TGTGCCAGCACCAACGTCGAGGGGACAGGGGGCCTAATTAACTATGGCTACACCTTC
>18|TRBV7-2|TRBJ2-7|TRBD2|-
CASSFLLAGGSPVLEQYF
TGTGCCAGCAGCTTTCTACTAGCGGGAGGCTCCCCGGTCCTGGAGCAGTACTTC
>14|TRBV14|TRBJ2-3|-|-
CASSPGLDQGTQYF
TGTGCCAGCAGCCCAGGACTCGACCAAGGGACGCAGTATTTT
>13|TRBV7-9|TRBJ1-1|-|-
CASSFEGNTEAFF
TGTGCCAGCAGCTTTGAGGGAAACACTGAAGCTTTCTTT
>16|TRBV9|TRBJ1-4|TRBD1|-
CASSVDSGTGDYGLFF
TGTGCCAGCAGCGTTGACTCCGGGACAGGAGATTACGGGCTGTTTTTT
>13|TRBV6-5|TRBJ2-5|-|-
CASSRDSLGTQYF
TGTGCCAGCAGCCGGGACTCTCTGGGGACCCAGTACTTC
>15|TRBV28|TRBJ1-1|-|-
CASSPTGSMNTEAFF
TGTGCCAGCAGCCCGACCGGGAGCATGAACACTGAAGCTTTCTTT
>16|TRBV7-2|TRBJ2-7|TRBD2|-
CASSLGGTSGSYEQYF
TGTGCCAGCAGCTTAGGGGGGACTAGCGGGAGCTACGAGCAGTACTTC
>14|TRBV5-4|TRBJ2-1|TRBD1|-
CASSPPDRGNEQFF
TGTGCCAGCAGCCCACCCGACAGGGGCAATGAGCAGTTCTTC
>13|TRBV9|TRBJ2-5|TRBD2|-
CASSPGGRGTQYF
TGTGCCAGCAGCCCGGGTGGGAGGGGGACCCAGTACTTC